This T cell receptor (beta chain) originates from a study of Graves' ophthalmopathy and Graves' hyperthyroidism. This clonotype was counted many times. Using RNA transcripts, the TCR beta CDR3 regions were amplified. Amplification began with first-round RT-PCR using HTBI primers, then second-round multiplex PCR was performed. From the multiplex PCR reads, TCRdb called clonotypes with MiXCR, one entry per CDR3 protein. The table lists about 220,000 distinct CDR3 sequences, roughly 21% of them singletons, with roughly 42% in the top ten. Moderate-to-severe activity, CAS ≥3, NOSPECS ≥4 and a duration under 3 months were seen in donors with ophthalmopathy. Symptoms, serum thyroxine and TRAb, thyroid ultrasound, and orbital computed tomography formed the diagnostic basis. The CDR3 is 16 residues long. From germline, CDR1 is LNHNV and CDR2 YYDKDF (reference sequence). The V end lost 4 bases, the J end lost 0 bases, and 12 bases lay between the germline ends.

The genes are TRBV15 and TRBJ2-2, with a possible D match to TRBD2 (6 bases). Sequencing was performed on peripheral blood. This clonotype originated in a woman between 45 and 65 years old with Graves' ophthalmopathy. The CDR3 sequence is CATSIQTGANTGELFF. CDR3 in DNA: TGTGCCACCAGCATTCAGACGGGAGCGAACACCGGGGAGCTGTTTTTT.